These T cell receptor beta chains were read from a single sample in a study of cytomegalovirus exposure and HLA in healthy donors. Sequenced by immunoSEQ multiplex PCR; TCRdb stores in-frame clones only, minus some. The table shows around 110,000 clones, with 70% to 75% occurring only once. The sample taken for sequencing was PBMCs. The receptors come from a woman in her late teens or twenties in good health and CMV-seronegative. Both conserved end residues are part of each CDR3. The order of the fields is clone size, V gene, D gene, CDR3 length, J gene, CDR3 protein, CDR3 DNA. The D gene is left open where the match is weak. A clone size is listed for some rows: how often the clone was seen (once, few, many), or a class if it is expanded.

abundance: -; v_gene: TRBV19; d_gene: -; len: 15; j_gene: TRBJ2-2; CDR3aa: CASSIPQGNTGELFF; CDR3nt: TGTGCCAGTAGTATTCCCCAGGGGAACACCGGGGAGCTGTTTTTT
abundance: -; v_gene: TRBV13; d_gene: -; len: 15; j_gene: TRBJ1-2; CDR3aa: CASSLFPQGNYGYTF; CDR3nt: TGTGCCAGCAGCTTATTCCCCCAGGGTAACTATGGCTACACCTTC
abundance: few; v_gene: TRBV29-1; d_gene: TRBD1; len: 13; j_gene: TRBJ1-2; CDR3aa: CSVDSGQGRGYTF; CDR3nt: TGCAGCGTTGATAGCGGACAGGGCCGTGGCTACACCTTC
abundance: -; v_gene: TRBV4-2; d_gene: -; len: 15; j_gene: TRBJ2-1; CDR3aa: CASSPPGGQLNEQFF; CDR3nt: TGTGCCAGCAGCCCCCCAGGGGGGCAATTGAATGAGCAGTTCTTC
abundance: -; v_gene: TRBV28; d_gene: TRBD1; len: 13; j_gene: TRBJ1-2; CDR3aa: CASTPRGYYGYTF; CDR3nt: TGTGCCAGCACCCCCAGGGGGTACTATGGCTACACCTTC
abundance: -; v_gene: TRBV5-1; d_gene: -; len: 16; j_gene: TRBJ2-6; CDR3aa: CASSWDFSSGANVLTF; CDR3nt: TGCGCCAGCAGCTGGGACTTTAGCTCTGGGGCCAACGTCCTGACTTTC
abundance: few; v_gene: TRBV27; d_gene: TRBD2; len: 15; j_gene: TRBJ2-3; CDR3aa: CASSKPGLAPDTQYF; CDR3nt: TGTGCCAGCAGCAAACCGGGACTAGCCCCAGATACGCAGTATTTT
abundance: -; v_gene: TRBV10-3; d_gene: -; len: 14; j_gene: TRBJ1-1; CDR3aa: CAILPTDVGTEAFF; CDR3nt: TGTGCCATTCTCCCGACAGACGTGGGCACTGAAGCTTTCTTT
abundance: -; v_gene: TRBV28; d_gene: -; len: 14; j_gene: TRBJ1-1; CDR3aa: CASDKVGGSTEAFF; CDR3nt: TGTGCCAGCGATAAAGTAGGGGGTAGTACCGAAGCTTTCTTT
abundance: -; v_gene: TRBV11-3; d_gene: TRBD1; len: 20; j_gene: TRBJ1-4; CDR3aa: CASSVRDRDRPTYNNEKLFF; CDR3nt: TGTGCCAGCAGCGTAAGGGACAGGGACCGCCCAACCTACAATAATGAAAAACTGTTTTTT
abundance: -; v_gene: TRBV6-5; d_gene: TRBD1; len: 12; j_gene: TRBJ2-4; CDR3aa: CASRTGANIQYF; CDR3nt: TGTGCCAGCCGGACAGGGGCAAACATTCAGTACTTC
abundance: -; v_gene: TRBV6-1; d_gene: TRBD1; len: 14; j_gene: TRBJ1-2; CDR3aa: CASSGTGEHYGYTF; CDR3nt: TGTGCCAGCAGTGGGACAGGGGAACACTATGGCTACACCTTC
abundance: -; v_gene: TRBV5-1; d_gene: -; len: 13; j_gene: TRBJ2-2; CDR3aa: CASRQGNTGELFF; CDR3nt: TGCGCCAGCAGACAGGGGAACACCGGGGAGCTGTTTTTT
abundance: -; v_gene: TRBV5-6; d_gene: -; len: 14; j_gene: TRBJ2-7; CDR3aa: CASSLSGSDYEQYF; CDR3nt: TGTGCCAGCAGCTTGAGCGGGTCAGACTACGAGCAGTACTTC
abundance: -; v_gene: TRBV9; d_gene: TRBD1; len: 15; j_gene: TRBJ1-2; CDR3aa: CASSVDGGGGYGYTF; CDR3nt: TGTGCCAGCAGCGTAGACGGAGGGGGCGGGTATGGCTACACCTTC
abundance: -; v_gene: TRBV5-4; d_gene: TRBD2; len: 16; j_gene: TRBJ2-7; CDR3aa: CASSFTTSGGSGEQYF; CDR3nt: TGTGCCAGCAGCTTCACGACTAGCGGGGGATCAGGCGAGCAGTACTTC
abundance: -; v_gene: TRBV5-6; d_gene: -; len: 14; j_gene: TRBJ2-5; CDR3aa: CASSPLGNEETQYF; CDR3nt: TGTGCCAGCAGCCCCCTTGGCAACGAAGAGACCCAGTACTTC
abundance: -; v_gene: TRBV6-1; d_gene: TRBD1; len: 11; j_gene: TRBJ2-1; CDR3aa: CARGQGNEQFF; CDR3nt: TGTGCCAGGGGACAGGGGAATGAGCAGTTCTTC